This T cell receptor beta chain was sequenced in a study of blood T cell repertoires in COVID-19. Measured with immunoSEQ multiplex PCR; TCRdb has only the in-frame clones, and not every one. The sample has 250,000 to 300,000 clones; roughly 80% are singletons. The ends lost 9 bases at V and 5 bases at J; junction bases unmatched: 5. The CDR3 consists of 13 residues. Germline values: CDR1 ENHRY, CDR2 SYGVKD. The receptor was derived from a middle-aged man who had been exposed to COVID-19. What was sequenced was PBMCs or T cells enriched from blood (not recorded which). V is TRBV10-3 and J is TRBJ1-5; TRBD1 matches 9 bases. Written as DNA, the CDR3 is TGTGCCATAAACAGGGGGCAGGATCAGCCCCAGCATTTT. This sequence encodes CAINRGQDQPQHF.